This TCR beta chain was captured by sequencing in a study of blood T cell repertoires in COVID-19. On the study more broadly: T cells, B-cell-depleted T cells, or PBMCs supplied cDNA or gDNA.

Assay: immunoSEQ multiplex PCR; the TCRdb copy retains only in-frame clones and omits some. The sample has roughly 140,000 clones; around 82% are singletons. V shed 11 bases and J shed 8 bases, with 18 bases lying between them. The CDR3 consists of 13 residues. CDR1 and CDR2 from the germline V gene are SNHLY and FYNNEI. The sequence was obtained from a man aged 55 to 70 with active or convalescent COVID-19. The genes are TRBV2 and TRBJ1-4; tentatively, D is TRBD1 (5 bases). What was sequenced was peripheral blood. CDR3 DNA: TGTGCCTCCGATGGGGGGGGGAGAGAAAAACTGTTTTTT. It encodes CASDGGGREKLFF.